This TCR beta chain derives from a study of blood T cell repertoires in COVID-19. Study background: Whether acute or convalescent, the COVID-19 samples came from the United States, Italy and Spain.

A Seattle source enrolled patients during active infection and followed them longitudinally. Some clones are missing from TCRdb's copy, which holds only in-frame ones; the method was immunoSEQ multiplex PCR. The sample includes approximately 170,000 clones, around 81% of them seen just once. The V end was cut by 4 bases, the J end by 9 bases, with 21 bases between. The CDR3 is 15 amino acids. Germline CDR1 is WNHNN and CDR2 is SYGVQD (reference sequence). The receptor comes from a woman over 75 with COVID-19, enrolled during active disease. The chain combines TRBV10-1 with TRBJ1-1; D remains unclear. Sequenced input: peripheral blood. In DNA form, the CDR3 reads TGCGCCAGCAGTGTTACCACGGGAACAACCGCCAAAGCTTTCTTT. Its protein is CASSVTTGTTAKAFF.